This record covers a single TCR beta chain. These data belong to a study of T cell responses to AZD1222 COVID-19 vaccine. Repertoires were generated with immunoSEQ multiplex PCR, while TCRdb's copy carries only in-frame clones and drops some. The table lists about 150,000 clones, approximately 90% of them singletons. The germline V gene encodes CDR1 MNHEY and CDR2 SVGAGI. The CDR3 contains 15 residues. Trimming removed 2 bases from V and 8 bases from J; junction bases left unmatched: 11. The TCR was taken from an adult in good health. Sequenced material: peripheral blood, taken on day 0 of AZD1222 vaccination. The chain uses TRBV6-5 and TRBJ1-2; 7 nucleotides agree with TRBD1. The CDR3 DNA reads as TGTGCCAGCAGTTACGGCGCAGGGGGAGAAGTAGGCTACACCTTC. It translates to CASSYGAGGEVGYTF.